This TCR beta chain originates from a study of shared clonotypes between healthy human individuals (dated by TCRdb to 2018 to 2020). About the investigation overall: Two women and a few men aged 18 to 49 years were included in the cohort. Leukapheresis yielded between about 0.9 and 9 billion PBMCs per donor. To estimate repertoire size and how much clonotypes are shared between individuals, the study performed deep sequencing of blood TCR repertoires from 4 to 6 healthy adults. For each donor, three plates each were used for CD4 naive and CD4 memory, two plates were used for CD8 naive, and one plate was used for CD8 memory. Libraries were prepared and TCR repertoires were sequenced by different laboratories using diverse techniques, in order to increase sequencing depth and limit assay-specific biases. Results and caveats for the whole study, not just this receptor: Estimated clonotype richness was generally larger for naive than for memory subsets. Only blood was sampled, and tissue TCR repertoires likely differ from those in blood. Clonotypes shared by all four sorted-subset donors showed higher generation probabilities than non-shared clonotypes. The genetic and exposure-history diversity represented was limited by the small number of donors. Pairwise subsampling led to the expectation that sequencing depth would affect the degree of clonotype sharing among donors. Approximately 5% of naive CD4, 3.5% of naive CD8, around 2.3% of memory CD4, and less than 0.45% of memory CD8 clonotypes were shared across several donors. Rarefaction of sorted-subset datasets indicated incomplete sequencing despite the large sequencing depth.

A word on this clone: Its antigen is currently not known. Base quality data are lacking; no much larger clone is found one base away.

TCR CDR3 regions were amplified from genomic DNA by multiplex PCR using the deep immunoSEQ assay. Extracted genomic DNA from each cell subset was distributed evenly across all wells of several immunoSEQ 96-well plates, and each plate was treated as a replicate. For sorted subsets, 200 to 250 ng of genomic DNA, equivalent to some 33,000 T cell genomes, went into each replicate PCR. The purified libraries were quantified using a Qubit 3.0 fluorometer, sized with a Bioanalyzer 2100, and then quantified again using the KAPA Library Quantification kit. A separate single-read 150-cycle Illumina NextSeq 550 flow cell was used to sequence each immunoSEQ 96-well plate. The published analysis was carried out like this. Because the immunoSEQ output included only junctional sequences and no quality scores, the filtering could not be the same as the filtering used for full-length reads. Sequences were annotated with PyIR, a Python wrapper for IgBLAST v1.9, and V/J genes and CDR3 were assigned using IMGT germline references. Reads were filtered out if the reads had weak V/J assignments (E-value above 1e-6), no CDR3, stop codons, out-of-frame junctions, or ambiguous translated residues. V3J clonotypes were defined as sequences sharing the same inferred V gene, J gene, and CDR3 amino acid sequence. Percentage overlap between repertoires was calculated by dividing the number of shared unique clonotypes by the size of the smaller repertoire. Three approaches were used to assess repertoire richness: RTK rarefaction, the Chao1 estimator, and Recon v2.1 estimates of unobserved clonotypes. For all TCRbeta clonotypes obtained by the gDNA method from a few donors, generation probabilities were computed with OLGA. In its TCRdb copy, this immuneACCESS table keeps in-frame sequences only and misses some clones. Where compared with another copy, unresolved V genes explain less than half of these, and the others have no known cause. Clone size and the V and J calls come from that table; the DNA yielded D and trimming. Here the sample has approximately 2,000,000 clones; 85% to 95% occur a single time. The ten largest clones take up more than 0.35% of the sample.

Donors were healthy HIV-negative adults with no recently reported acute infections or vaccinations. Only Caucasian adults living in Nashville, Tennessee, USA were represented among the donors. CD4+ T cells were enriched through magnetic negative selection, after which naive cells were positively selected on CD45RA and the remaining negative fraction served as the memory subset. Blood was collected by leukapheresis, and PBMCs were isolated by Ficoll-Histopaque density gradient centrifugation and then cryopreserved in liquid nitrogen vapor phase. Analytical flow cytometry was used to check the purity and quantity of each magnetically sorted T cell population. From each sorted fraction, genomic DNA was isolated and quantified by UV absorbance on a Nanodrop 2000c. Germline trimming: 0 bases from V, 3 bases from J; junction bases outside gene matches: 7. CDR1 and CDR2 are read off the germline V gene as SGDLS and YYNGEE. Including cysteine and phenylalanine, the CDR3 has 17 amino acids. Just CDR3 DNA is preserved here, 51 bases in frame from base 1.

This clonotype was sampled from a man aged 18-30 years in good health. Some clones in this sample may be carry-over from other donors' samples. The sequence joins TRBV9 to TRBJ2-1, with 9 bases aligning to TRBD2. The sample comprised naive CD4+ T cells from PBMCs. The cell subset or site label, as the study defines it: CD45RA+ positively selected. The CDR3 sequence is CASSVASGRSGYNEQFF. The nucleotide sequence is TGTGCCAGCAGCGTAGCCAGCGGGAGGTCTGGCTACAATGAGCAGTTCTTC.